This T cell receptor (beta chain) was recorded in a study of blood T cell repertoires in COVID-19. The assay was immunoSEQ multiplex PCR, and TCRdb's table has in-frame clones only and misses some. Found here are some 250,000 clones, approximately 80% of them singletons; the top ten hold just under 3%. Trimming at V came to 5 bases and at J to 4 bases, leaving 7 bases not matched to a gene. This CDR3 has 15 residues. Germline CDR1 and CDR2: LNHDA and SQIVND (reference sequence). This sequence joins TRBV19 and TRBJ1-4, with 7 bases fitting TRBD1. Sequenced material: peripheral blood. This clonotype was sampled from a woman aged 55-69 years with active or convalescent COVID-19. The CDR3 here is CASSPRTGYNEKLFF. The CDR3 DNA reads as TGTGCCAGTAGTCCCAGGACAGGTTATAATGAAAAACTGTTTTTT.